These 20 T cell receptor beta chains were sequenced from one sample in a study of graft-versus-host responses after intestinal transplantation. Assay used: immunoSEQ multiplex PCR; TCRdb lists only in-frame clones, some missing. The table lists approximately 80,000 clones, around nine tenths of them singletons. What these receptors recognize is not known. Material: unstimulated CD4+ T cells sorted from spleen or lymph node cells, obtained before intestinal transplant. The receptors were gathered from a human donor who received an intestinal transplant.

The chain combines TRBV11-2 with TRBJ2-7; 9 bases line up with TRBD1. Trimming cost V 0 bases and J 4 bases; bases outside gene matches: 1. Germline V CDR1 and CDR2: SGHAT, FQNNGV. This CDR3 comprises 14 residues. CDR3 DNA sequence: TGTGCCAGCAGCTTAGATGGGACAGGGTACGAGCAGTACTTC. This gives the protein CASSLDGTGYEQYF.

The chain uses TRBV28 and TRBJ1-5, with D unresolved. V shed 4 bases and J shed 3 bases, with 4 bases lying between them. The CDR3 covers 12 residues. The germline V gene encodes CDR1 MDHEN and CDR2 SYDVKM. The CDR3 sequence is CASSSNNQPQHF. CDR3 DNA sequence: TGTGCCAGCAGTTCAAACAATCAGCCCCAGCATTTT.

The V gene is TRBV5-4, the J gene TRBJ2-1; 13 bases map to TRBD2. CDR1 is SGHNT and CDR2 is YYREEE in the germline V gene (reference sequence). J was trimmed by 4 bases and V by 4 bases; bases with no gene match: 2. This CDR3 spans 15 amino acids. CDR3 DNA sequence: TGTGCCAGCAGCCCGGGACTAGCGGGATACAATGAGCAGTTCTTC. It is translated as CASSPGLAGYNEQFF. Based on the CDR3 plus reference TRBV5-4 and TRBJ2-1, the full variable domain is ETGVTQSPTHLIKTRGQQVTLRCSSQSGHNTVSWYQQALGQGPQFIFQYYREEENGRGNFPPRFSGLQFPNYSSELNVNALELDDSALYLCASSPGLAGYNEQFFGPGTRLTVL.

The V gene is TRBV19, the J gene TRBJ2-3, with D possibly TRBD2 on 5 matching bases. V was pared by 10 bases and J by 1 base, with 15 bases between. The CDR3 runs 14 residues. From germline, CDR1 is LNHDA and CDR2 SQIVND (reference sequence). The CDR3 region is CATRPLGGTDTQYF. The CDR3 DNA sequence: TGTGCCACCCGCCCCTTGGGAGGCACAGATACGCAGTATTTT.

The chain combines TRBV27 with TRBJ1-4; D might be TRBD1 (6 bases). In germline, CDR1 is MNHEY, CDR2 SMNVEV (reference sequence). The germline V and J ends were trimmed by 1 base and 6 bases, with 15 bases remaining between them. CDR3 length: 16 residues. The CDR3 coding sequence is TGTGCCAGCAGTTTATTGGGGCGCAGGGGTGATGAAAAACTGTTTTTT. Protein product: CASSLLGRRGDEKLFF.

The V gene is TRBV6-5, the J gene TRBJ2-7; D is possibly TRBD1 (6 bases). There are 14 residues in the CDR3. Germline V CDR1 and CDR2: MNHEY, SVGAGI. Trimming stripped 7 bases from V and 2 bases from J, with 15 bases between. The CDR3 coding sequence is TGTGCCAGCACTGCCATCGGGACAACCTACGAGCAGTACTTC. This encodes CASTAIGTTYEQYF.

The V and J genes are TRBV4-2 and TRBJ2-3; no reliable D call. Trimming removed 0 bases from V and 4 bases from J, with 5 bases in between. The CDR3 contains 13 residues. Germline V gene sequence: CDR1 LGHNA, CDR2 YNFKEQ. The CDR3 protein is CASSQDLPDTQYF. The CDR3 nucleotides read TGTGCCAGCAGCCAAGATCTCCCAGATACGCAGTATTTT.

The table lists this clone with a count of one. The chain is built from TRBV4-2 and TRBJ2-1; 11 bases match TRBD2. Germline CDR1 LGHNA, CDR2 YNFKEQ. CDR3 length equals 16 residues. V was pared by 2 bases and J by 9 bases, with 9 bases of the junction left unmatched. The CDR3 protein is CASSQSVLAGASEQFF. DNA of the CDR3: TGTGCCAGCAGCCAAAGCGTACTAGCGGGAGCTAGTGAGCAGTTCTTC.

CDR3 sequence: CASSYYGQVREKLFF. CDR3 DNA sequence: TGTGCCAGCAGTTACTATGGACAGGTCAGGGAAAAACTGTTTTTT. This chain links TRBV6-6 with TRBJ1-4; 7 nucleotides match TRBD1. Losses at the gene ends were 1 base for V and 8 bases for J; bases not matched to a gene: 7. CDR3 size: 15 residues. CDR1 is MNHNY, CDR2 SVGAGI, per germline (reference sequence).

The chain uses TRBV5-1 and TRBJ2-6, with TRBD1 as a possible D gene (6 bases). Germline CDR1 is SGHRS and CDR2 is YFSETQ. This CDR3 is built from 18 residues. Trimming shortened V by 7 bases and J by 0 bases, and 20 bases separated the two germline ends. In nucleotides, the CDR3 is TGCGCCAGCGGGCCCAGGGGCAGGAGTTACTCTGGGGCCAACGTCCTGACTTTC. Amino acid sequence: CASGPRGRSYSGANVLTF.

The chain joins TRBV6-5 to TRBJ1-3; D is uncertain. V was shortened by 10 bases and J by 0 bases, with 13 bases between the two germline ends. Germline V gene sequence: CDR1 MNHEY, CDR2 SVGAGI. CDR3 length: 14 residues. In nucleotides, the CDR3 is TGTGCCACCAGCCGGTGGAGCTCTGGAAACACCATATATTTT. Translation: CATSRWSSGNTIYF.

The chain carries TRBV4-1 and TRBJ1-2, with a tentative D call TRBD1 (5 bases). This CDR3 has 14 residues. CDR1 is MGHRA, CDR2 YSYEKL, per germline. V dropped 1 base and J dropped 8 bases, with 14 bases sitting between them. The CDR3 loop is CASSQVYQGMGYTF. The CDR3, as DNA: TGCGCCAGCAGCCAAGTGTACCAGGGAATGGGCTACACCTTC.

The chain employs TRBV19 and TRBJ2-6; 8 bases match TRBD2. V lost 3 bases and J lost 3; bases outside the gene matches: 16. This CDR3 has 20 residues. Germline CDR1 is LNHDA and CDR2 is SQIVND (reference sequence). In DNA form, the CDR3 reads TGTGCCAGTAGTATCAATTCGGTGGGCGGGAGGCGTTTTGGGGCCAACGTCCTGACTTTC. Protein sequence: CASSINSVGGRRFGANVLTF. The whole variable domain, filled in from reference TRBV19 and TRBJ2-6, reads DGGITQSPKYLFRKEGQNVTLSCEQNLNHDAMYWYRQDPGQGLRLIYYSQIVNDFQKGDIAEGYSVSREKKESFPLTVTSAQKNPTAFYLCASSINSVGGRRFGANVLTFGAGSRLTVL.

The genes are TRBV25-1 and TRBJ2-5; 12 bases agree with TRBD2. Germline assignment: CDR1 MGHDK and CDR2 SYGVNS. The CDR3 has 17 residues. V gave up 3 bases and J gave up 5 bases; unmatched junction bases: 10. The CDR3 sequence is CASSDRGASGRDETQYF. The CDR3 DNA sequence: TGTGCCAGCAGTGACCGTGGGGCTAGCGGGAGGGATGAGACCCAGTACTTC.

This sequence joins TRBV5-5 and TRBJ1-2, with D unresolved. Per the germline V gene, CDR1 is SGHKS and CDR2 is YYEKEE (reference sequence). V was pared by 3 bases and J by 3 bases, with 6 bases between. The CDR3 consists of 12 residues. CDR3 protein: CASSSGDYGYTF. The DNA for the CDR3 is TGTGCCAGCAGCTCCGGAGACTATGGCTACACCTTC.

V is TRBV4-1 and J is TRBJ2-1; TRBD1 might be the D (6 bases). Germline lookup yields CDR1 MGHRA and CDR2 YSYEKL. The CDR3 consists of 16 residues. V dropped 1 base and J dropped 7 bases, with 17 bases sitting between them. The CDR3 sequence is CASSQVPGAVPNEQFF. DNA of the CDR3: TGCGCCAGCAGCCAAGTGCCAGGGGCCGTCCCAAATGAGCAGTTCTTC.

The chain couples TRBV10-3 to TRBJ1-4; 9 nucleotides agree with TRBD1. Trimming removed 1 base from V and 8 bases from J; junction bases left unmatched: 5. Germline V gene lookup returns CDR1 ENHRY and CDR2 SYGVKD. The CDR3 contains 15 residues. The DNA for the CDR3 is TGTGCCATCAGTGAGTATCGGGACAGGGTGGAAAAACTGTTTTTT. It translates to CAISEYRDRVEKLFF.

This sequence joins TRBV2 and TRBJ2-5, with 9 bases that match TRBD1. The CDR3 spans 13 residues. V lost 6 bases, J lost 3 bases, and 2 bases stayed unmatched. In germline, CDR1 is SNHLY, CDR2 FYNNEI. CDR3 sequence: CASSGDREETQYF. The CDR3 region has the DNA TGTGCCAGCAGCGGGGACAGGGAAGAGACCCAGTACTTC.

The chain recombines TRBV4-2 with TRBJ1-2; D is unresolved. Deletions cut 5 bases from V and 4 bases from J, with 26 bases between. The CDR3 spans 18 residues. Germline CDR1 is LGHNA and CDR2 is YNFKEQ. The CDR3 DNA sequence: TGTGCCAGCAGCGGAAGTGGAGGTTGGGCAGCCCAACTCTATGGCTACACCTTC. As protein: CASSGSGGWAAQLYGYTF.

The rearrangement uses TRBV4-1 and TRBJ1-2, with TRBD1 matching 11 bases. The length of the CDR3 is 17 residues. The junction had 7 bases not matched to a gene; V was cut back by 1 base and J by 3 bases. Germline lookup yields CDR1 MGHRA and CDR2 YSYEKL. Written as DNA, the CDR3 is TGCGCCAGCAGCCAAGGGTGGACAGGGGGCGCTGACTATGGCTACACCTTC. Translating gives CASSQGWTGGADYGYTF.